This T cell receptor (beta chain) was retrieved from a study of blood T cell repertoires in COVID-19. Study-level information: Material from acute and convalescent COVID-19 was sourced from the United States, Italy and Spain. Sources were T cells, B-cell-depleted T cells, or PBMCs; the material itself was cDNA or gDNA.

The Seattle patients joined while their infection was active and were tracked longitudinally afterward. The germline gives CDR1 LNHNV, CDR2 YYDKDF (reference sequence). J lost 0 bases, V lost 1 base, and 2 bases had no gene match. The CDR3 runs to 16 residues. Data came from immunoSEQ multiplex PCR; TCRdb stores just in-frame clones and leaves some out. This sample has approximately 440,000 clones, with around 88% found just once. The clonotype originates from a woman in her 50s with COVID-19, enrolled during active disease. The sequenced sample consisted of peripheral blood. This rearrangement joins TRBV15 to TRBJ2-2, with 7 bases that match TRBD1. The CDR3 bases are TGTGCCACCAGCAGAGCCGGACAGGCGAACACCGGGGAGCTGTTTTTT. This codes for CATSRAGQANTGELFF.